Included here is one T cell receptor (beta chain) sequence, with context. No antigen is known for it. The sample belongs to a study of cytomegalovirus exposure and HLA in healthy donors. Study as a whole: In an early release, HLA-typed donors contributed approximately 80 million unique TCR sequences.

Looked up from germline, CDR1 is MDHEN and CDR2 is SYDVKM. Trimming took 1 base from V and 6 from J, leaving 7 bases between them. The CDR3 runs to 13 residues. General study points: What a later analysis reportedly showed was that an Asian-associated ancestry cluster had fewer N-insertions than the approximately 700-donor mean. TCR beta chain V- and J-gene trimming was linked, in a later analysis, to a missense variant in DCLRE1C.

Vbeta (60) and Jbeta (13) primers were used in the PCR. Sequencing was performed with immunoSEQ multiplex PCR; in TCRdb, only in-frame clones are kept and a portion is missing. This table holds about 200,000 clones, roughly 85% found once. Everyone who donated was a healthy bone marrow donor. This TCR derives from a young woman in good health and CMV-seronegative. The chain joins TRBV28 to TRBJ1-5; D is unresolved. Sequenced input: PBMCs. The CDR3 reads CASSLSVGQPQHF. DNA of the CDR3: TGTGCCAGCAGTTTATCAGTTGGTCAGCCCCAGCATTTT.